This entry concerns a single TCR beta chain. The second PCR ran 7 to 11 cycles with a sample-barcoded 5' primer and J-beta primers. A single record per CDR3 protein comes from TCRdb applying MiXCR to the 5' RACE reads. The sample records 700,000 to 850,000 distinct CDR3 sequences, about 53% being singletons. This entry comes from a study of blood T cells in healthy people across ages. Sequencing input: blood. The receptor was isolated from a man aged 80 or over in good health.

CDR3 sequence reads: CASSPAGKNSPLHF. Here the CDR3 DNA reads TGTGCCAGCAGCCCGGCAGGGAAGAATTCACCCCTCCACTTT. The rearrangement uses TRBV12-3 or TRBV12-4 and TRBJ1-6, with D possibly matching TRBD1 (5 bases). V lost 6 bases, J lost 7 bases, and 13 bases lay in between. The CDR3 covers 14 residues.